This T cell receptor beta chain was obtained from a study of T cells in localized non-small cell lung cancer. The junction had 6 bases not matched to a gene; V was cut back by 3 bases and J by 9 bases. Germline-derived CDR1 and CDR2 are SGHVS and FQNEAQ. This CDR3 region has 15 residues. This clone was found a few times. The antigen is undetermined. Assay: immunoSEQ multiplex PCR; the TCRdb copy retains only in-frame clones and omits some. Among about 54,000 clones listed, around 83% were seen once. Study-wide points: Across samples, adjacent lung featured a median roughly 60 of the top 100 tumor clones. Only one tumor region went through sequencing, so heterogeneity may still be there. With higher T cell density in blood came longer overall survival.

The chain joins TRBV7-8 to TRBJ1-6; 9 nucleotides agree with TRBD1. This clonotype was sampled from a female donor older than 55 with stage II squamous cell lung carcinoma. The sample was peripheral blood, taken before any cancer treatment. CDR3 region: CASSFLTGGSSPLHF. In nucleotides, the CDR3 is TGTGCCAGCAGCTTCCTGACAGGGGGTAGTTCACCCCTCCACTTT.